This T cell receptor beta chain is drawn from a study of tissue T cells after allogeneic stem cell transplantation. Findings of the study overall: Alloreactivity or antigen specificity of tissue TCRs was not determined; some clones might be host cells. Motif-based clustering found tissue-specific repertoire signatures shared across patients, though few clones were shared.

Using immunoSEQ multiplex PCR, the repertoire was profiled, and TCRdb retains in-frame clones only, with some absent. The sample has 40,000 to 60,000 clones; nearly 75% are singletons. Comment on this clone: Its antigen is undetermined. Gene names and germline refer to mouse. The read terminates 1 residue before the CDR3 end, so the remaining end is supplied by the germline J gene.

The CDR3 has 15 amino acids. Trimming left V 5 bases short and J 0 bases short, with 10 bases between. Germline-derived CDR1 and CDR2 are SNHLY and FYNGKV (reference sequence). Sequences were obtained from sorted cells pooled from one or two spleens. The chain uses TRBV3 and TRBJ2-2; D might be TRBD1 (6 bases). The receptor was derived from a pool of C57BL/6 mice in good health. CDR3 DNA, as far as it was read: TGTGCCAGCAGCCTCGGGACAACAAACACCGGGCAGCTCTAC. It yields the protein CASSLGTTNTGQLY. From start to end, the CDR3 is CASSLGTTNTGQLYF. Combining the CDR3 with reference TRBV3 and TRBJ2-2 gives the whole variable domain GPKVLQIPSHQIIDMGQMVTLNCDPVSNHLYFYWYKQILGQQMEFLVNFYNGKVMEKSKLFKDQFSVERPDGSYFTLKIQPTALEDSAVYFCASSLGTTNTGQLYFGEGSKLTVL.